The 13 T cell receptor beta chains in this list originate from one sample, sequenced in a study of T-cell memory formation after mild COVID-19. TCRdb passed the 5' RACE reads through MiXCR, listing each CDR3 protein once. The sample has roughly 380,000 distinct CDR3 sequences; approximately 27% are singletons. The source material was PBMCs or a T cell subset sorted from them (not recorded which). The source is an adult woman who had mild COVID-19 (a few samples of this study predate the infection). Cell type and time point are not known.

This clonotype has ten or more counts. V and J are TRBV12-3 or TRBV12-4 and TRBJ1-5, with TRBD1 as a possible D gene (5 bases). The ends were cut back, 0 bases at V and 6 bases at J, with 6 bases in the middle. There are 13 residues in the CDR3. The CDR3 protein is CASSLAGGQPQHF. In DNA form, the CDR3 reads TGTGCCAGCAGTTTAGCGGGGGGTCAGCCCCAGCATTTT.

The CDR3 nucleotides read TGCAGTGCCCCGGACAGGCTTAACTATGGCTACACCTTC. The encoded protein is CSAPDRLNYGYTF. The rearrangement uses TRBV20-1 and TRBJ1-2; 7 nucleotides agree with TRBD1. The germline V gene encodes CDR1 DFQATT and CDR2 SNEGSKA (reference sequence). The CDR3 sequence is 13 residues long. Trimming removed 6 bases from V and 1 base from J; junction bases left unmatched: 5.

This chain links TRBV5-6 with TRBJ2-7, with D uncertain. The CDR3 contains 14 residues. CDR1 is SGHDT and CDR2 is YYEEEE in the germline V gene. V lost 2 bases and J lost 3, with 12 bases in between. CDR3 bases: TGTGCCAGCAGCTTCCGGGCTAACAACTACGAGCAGTACTTC. It is translated as CASSFRANNYEQYF.

This chain links TRBV7-8 with TRBJ2-3; 7 positions match TRBD2. The germline CDR1 and CDR2 sequences are SGHVS and FQNEAQ. The V and J ends lost 6 bases and 5 bases, in that order; junction bases with no gene match: 8. The CDR3 totals 14 residues. In DNA, the CDR3 is TGTGCCAGCAGTTCGTTTCGGGGGGTAGATACGCAGTATTTT. Protein product: CASSSFRGVDTQYF.

The gene calls are TRBV5-6 and TRBJ2-1; a possible D gene is TRBD2 (6 bases). Germline V gives CDR1 SGHDT, CDR2 YYEEEE. This CDR3 region has 17 residues. The germline V and J ends were trimmed by 0 bases and 3 bases, with 16 bases remaining between them. The CDR3, as DNA: TGTGCCAGCAGCTTGGGGCTCGGGGGAGGTGGCTACAATGAGCAGTTCTTC. Protein product: CASSLGLGGGGYNEQFF.

This clonotype was found many times. The chain is built from TRBV20-1 and TRBJ2-1, with D maybe TRBD1 (6 bases). This CDR3 is 12 amino acids long. Trimming took 7 bases from V and 8 from J, leaving 15 bases between them. Germline lookup yields CDR1 DFQATT and CDR2 SNEGSKA (reference sequence). CDR3 in amino acids: CSVRRGHDEQFF. CDR3 coding DNA: TGCAGTGTTCGACGGGGACACGATGAGCAGTTCTTC.

This clonotype came up once. This chain uses TRBV5-1 with TRBJ1-1; D is uncertain. The V gene's germline CDR1 is SGHRS and CDR2 YFSETQ. Trimming took 5 bases from V and 4 from J, leaving 15 bases between them. The CDR3 consists of 14 residues. The CDR3 sequence is CASSTLAQSTEAFF. CDR3 sequence (DNA): TGCGCCAGCAGTACGTTGGCCCAAAGCACTGAAGCTTTCTTT. The full variable domain, in which reference TRBV5-1 and TRBJ1-1 provide the parts outside the CDR3, is KAGVTQTPRYLIKTRGQQVTLSCSPISGHRSVSWYQQTPGQGLQFLFEYFSETQRNKGNFPGRFSGRQFSNSRSEMNVSTLELGDSALYLCASSTLAQSTEAFFGQGTRLTVV.

V gene TRBV5-4 combines with J gene TRBJ2-7; 11 nucleotides align to TRBD2. The CDR3 loop spans 15 amino acids. Trimming removed 3 bases from V and 4 bases from J; junction bases left unmatched: 6. The germline V gene encodes CDR1 SGHNT and CDR2 YYREEE (reference sequence). DNA for the CDR3: TGTGCCAGCAGCTCTGGTCCTAGCGGGGGGTACGAGCAGTACTTC. This translates into CASSSGPSGGYEQYF.

This clonotype was detected ten times or more. The V and J genes are TRBV12-3 or TRBV12-4 and TRBJ2-1, with 8 bases identical to TRBD2. After removal of 5 bases from V and 4 bases from J, the junction contained 7 bases not matched to a gene. The CDR3 totals 15 residues. The CDR3 DNA is TGTGCCAGCAGTGCCAGCGGGGGCGCTTACAATGAGCAGTTCTTC. It is translated as CASSASGGAYNEQFF.

The V gene is TRBV7-6, the J gene TRBJ2-5; D is unclear. Deletions cut 0 bases from V and 6 bases from J, with 17 bases between. This CDR3 contains 16 residues. Germline V gene sequence: CDR1 SGHVS, CDR2 FNYEAQ. The CDR3 is CASSLARVGDWQTQYF. In DNA form, the CDR3 reads TGTGCCAGCAGCTTAGCCCGAGTCGGAGATTGGCAGACCCAGTACTTC.

The V gene is TRBV15, the J gene TRBJ2-7; 8 bases fit TRBD1. The length of the CDR3 is 13 residues. Germline V CDR1 and CDR2: LNHNV, YYDKDF (reference sequence). V shed 6 bases, J shed 9 bases, and the junction held 10 bases outside the gene matches. The CDR3 sequence: CATSEETGDRQYF. DNA for the CDR3: TGTGCCACCAGTGAAGAGACAGGGGACAGGCAGTACTTC.

In its sample, this clonotype was seen a few times. The rearrangement uses TRBV6-2 or TRBV6-3 and TRBJ2-7; the D gene could be TRBD1 or TRBD2 (5 bases each). V gave up 2 bases and J gave up 0 bases, with 17 bases separating them. Germline CDR1 reads MNHEY; CDR2 reads SVGEGT. The CDR3 consists of 17 residues. In nucleotides, the CDR3 is TGTGCCAGCAGTTACGTCTGGGGGTTGACGAGCTCCTACGAGCAGTACTTC. Residues: CASSYVWGLTSSYEQYF.

A few counts support this clonotype. CDR3 protein: CATSSRGQQNQPQHF. The CDR3 DNA sequence: TGTGCCACCAGCTCCCGGGGACAGCAGAATCAGCCCCAGCATTTT. J is TRBJ1-5 and V is TRBV15, with 7 positions matching TRBD1. The V and J ends lost 5 bases and 4 bases, in that order; junction bases with no gene match: 8. The CDR3 consists of 15 residues. In germline, CDR1 is LNHNV, CDR2 YYDKDF (reference sequence).